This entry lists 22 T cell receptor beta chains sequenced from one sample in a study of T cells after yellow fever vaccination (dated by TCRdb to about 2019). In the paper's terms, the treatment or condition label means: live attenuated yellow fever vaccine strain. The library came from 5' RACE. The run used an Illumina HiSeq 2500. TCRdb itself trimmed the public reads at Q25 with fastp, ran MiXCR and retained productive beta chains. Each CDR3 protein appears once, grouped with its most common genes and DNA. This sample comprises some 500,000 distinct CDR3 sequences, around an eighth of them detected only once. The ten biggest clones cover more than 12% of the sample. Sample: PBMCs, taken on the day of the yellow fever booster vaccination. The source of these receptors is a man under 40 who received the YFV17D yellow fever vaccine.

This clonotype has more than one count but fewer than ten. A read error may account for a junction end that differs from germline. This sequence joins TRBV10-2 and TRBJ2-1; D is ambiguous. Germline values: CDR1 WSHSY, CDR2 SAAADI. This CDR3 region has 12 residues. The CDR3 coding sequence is TGCGCCAGCAGTGAGTCGAGTGTAGGGAAGGTCTTC. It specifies CASSESSVGKVF.

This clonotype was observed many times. The CDR3 here is CASSLTGGRGEAFF. DNA for the CDR3: TGCGCCAGCAGCTTAACAGGGGGCCGGGGTGAAGCTTTCTTT. This sequence joins TRBV5-1 and TRBJ1-1, with TRBD1 matching over 9 bases. V was pared by 2 bases and J by 7 bases, with 6 bases of the junction left unmatched. This CDR3 has 14 amino acids. The germline V gene encodes CDR1 SGHRS and CDR2 YFSETQ.

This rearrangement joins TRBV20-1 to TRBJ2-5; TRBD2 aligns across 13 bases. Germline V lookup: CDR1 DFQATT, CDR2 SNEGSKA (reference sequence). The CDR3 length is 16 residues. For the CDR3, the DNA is TGCTGCGCTAGAGTGGGGGGACTAGCGGGATCGCGGACCCAGTACTTC. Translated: CCARVGGLAGSRTQYF.

The CDR3 region has the DNA TGCGCCAGCAGCTTGGACGGAAACATTCAGTACTTC. Protein sequence: CASSLDGNIQYF. The chain joins TRBV5-1 to TRBJ2-4; D is unresolved. CDR1 and CDR2 (germline): SGHRS, YFSETQ. Trimming removed 0 bases at V and 6 bases at J, with 4 bases between. The CDR3 has 12 amino acids.

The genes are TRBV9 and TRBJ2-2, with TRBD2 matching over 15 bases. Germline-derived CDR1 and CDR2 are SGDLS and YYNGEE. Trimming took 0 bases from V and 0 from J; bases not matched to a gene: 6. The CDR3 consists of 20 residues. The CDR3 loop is CASSVALGLAGGTNTGELFF. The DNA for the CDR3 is TGTGCCAGCAGCGTAGCTTTGGGACTAGCGGGAGGAACGAACACCGGGGAGCTGTTTTTT.

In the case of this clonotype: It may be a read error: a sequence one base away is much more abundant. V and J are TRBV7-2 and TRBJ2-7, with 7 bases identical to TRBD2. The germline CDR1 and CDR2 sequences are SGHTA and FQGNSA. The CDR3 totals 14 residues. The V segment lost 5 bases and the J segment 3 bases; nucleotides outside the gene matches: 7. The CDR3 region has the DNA TGTGCCAGCAGCGCCACTAGCGTGAGCTACGAGCAGTACTTC. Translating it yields CASSATSVSYEQYF. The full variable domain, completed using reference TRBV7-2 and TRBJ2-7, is GAGVSQSPSNKVTEKGKDVELRCDPISGHTALYWYRQSLGQGLEFLIYFQGNSAPDKSGLPSDRFSAERTGGSVSTLTIQRTQQEDSAVYLCASSATSVSYEQYFGPGTRLTVT.

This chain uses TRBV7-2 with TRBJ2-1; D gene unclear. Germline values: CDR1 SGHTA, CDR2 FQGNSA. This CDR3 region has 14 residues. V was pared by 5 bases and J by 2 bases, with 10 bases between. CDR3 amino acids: CASSASPTYNEQFF. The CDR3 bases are TGTGCCAGCAGCGCCTCGCCGACCTACAATGAGCAGTTCTTC.

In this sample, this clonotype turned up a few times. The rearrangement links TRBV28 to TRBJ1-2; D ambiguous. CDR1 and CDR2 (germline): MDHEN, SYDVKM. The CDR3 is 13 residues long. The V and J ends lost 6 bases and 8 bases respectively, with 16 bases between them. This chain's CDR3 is CASSPTVPGGYTF. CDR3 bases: TGTGCCAGCAGCCCGACCGTCCCGGGGGGCTACACCTTC.

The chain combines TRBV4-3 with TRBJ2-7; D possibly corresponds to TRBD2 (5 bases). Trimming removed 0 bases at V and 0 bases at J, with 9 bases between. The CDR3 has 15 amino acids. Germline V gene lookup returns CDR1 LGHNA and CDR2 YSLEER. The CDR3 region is CASSQDWTVSYEQYF. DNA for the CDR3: TGCGCCAGCAGCCAAGATTGGACTGTCTCCTACGAGCAGTACTTC.

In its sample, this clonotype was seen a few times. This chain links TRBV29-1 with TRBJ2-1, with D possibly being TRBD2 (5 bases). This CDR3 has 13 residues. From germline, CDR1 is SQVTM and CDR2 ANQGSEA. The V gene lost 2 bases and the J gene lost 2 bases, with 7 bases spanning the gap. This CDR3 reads CSVESGTYNEQFF. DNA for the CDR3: TGCAGCGTTGAAAGCGGTACCTACAATGAGCAGTTCTTC.

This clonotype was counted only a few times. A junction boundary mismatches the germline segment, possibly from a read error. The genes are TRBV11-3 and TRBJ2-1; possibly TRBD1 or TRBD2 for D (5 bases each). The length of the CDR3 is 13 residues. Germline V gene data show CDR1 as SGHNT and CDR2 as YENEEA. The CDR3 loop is CASSLVSGTTVVF. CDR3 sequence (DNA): TGTGCCAGCAGCTTAGTCTCCGGGACGACGGTGGTCTTC.

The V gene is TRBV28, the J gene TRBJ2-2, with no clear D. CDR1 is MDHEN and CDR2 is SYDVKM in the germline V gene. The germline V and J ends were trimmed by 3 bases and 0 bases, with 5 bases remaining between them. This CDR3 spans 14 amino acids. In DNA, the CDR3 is TGTGCCAGCAGTTTTTACTCGAACACCGGGGAGCTGTTTTTT. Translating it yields CASSFYSNTGELFF.

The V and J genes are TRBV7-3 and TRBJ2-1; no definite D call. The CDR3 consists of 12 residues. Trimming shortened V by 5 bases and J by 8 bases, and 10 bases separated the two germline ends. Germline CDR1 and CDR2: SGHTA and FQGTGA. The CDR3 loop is CASSPSSDEQFF. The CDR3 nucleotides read TGTGCCAGCAGCCCCTCAAGCGATGAGCAGTTCTTC.

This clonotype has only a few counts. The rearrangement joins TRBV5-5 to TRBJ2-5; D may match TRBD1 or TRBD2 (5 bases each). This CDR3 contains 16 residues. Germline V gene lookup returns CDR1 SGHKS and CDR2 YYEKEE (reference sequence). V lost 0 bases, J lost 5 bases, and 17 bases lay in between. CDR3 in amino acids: CASSLVGQGVGETQYF. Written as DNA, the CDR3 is TGTGCCAGCAGCTTGGTTGGGCAGGGAGTTGGTGAGACCCAGTACTTC.

CDR3 sequence: CASSRVAAGGEQFF. The CDR3 nucleotides read TGCGCCAGCAGCCGGGTGGCGGCGGGCGGGGAGCAGTTCTTC. J is TRBJ2-1 and V is TRBV4-1, with a possible D match to TRBD2 (5 bases). V shed 4 bases and J shed 10 bases, with 17 bases lying between them. In germline, CDR1 is MGHRA, CDR2 YSYEKL. This CDR3 spans 14 amino acids.

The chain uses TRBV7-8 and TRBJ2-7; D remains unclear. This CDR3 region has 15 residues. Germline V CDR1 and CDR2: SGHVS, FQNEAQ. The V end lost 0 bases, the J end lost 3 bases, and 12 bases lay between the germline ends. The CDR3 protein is CASSLALGFFYEQYF. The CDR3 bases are TGTGCCAGCAGCTTAGCGCTCGGTTTCTTCTACGAGCAGTACTTC.

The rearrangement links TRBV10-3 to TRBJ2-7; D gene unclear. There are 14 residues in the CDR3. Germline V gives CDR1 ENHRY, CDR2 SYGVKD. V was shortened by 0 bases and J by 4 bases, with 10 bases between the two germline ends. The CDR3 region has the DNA TGTGCCATCAGTGAGTCGAATACTCTTTACGAGCAGTACTTC. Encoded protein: CAISESNTLYEQYF.

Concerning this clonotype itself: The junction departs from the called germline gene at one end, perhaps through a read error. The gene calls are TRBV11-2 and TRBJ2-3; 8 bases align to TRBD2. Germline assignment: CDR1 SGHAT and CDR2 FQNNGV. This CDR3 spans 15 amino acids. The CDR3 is CPSSFSGSSTDTQYF. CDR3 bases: TGTCCCAGCAGTTTCAGCGGGAGTAGCACAGATACGCAGTATTTT.

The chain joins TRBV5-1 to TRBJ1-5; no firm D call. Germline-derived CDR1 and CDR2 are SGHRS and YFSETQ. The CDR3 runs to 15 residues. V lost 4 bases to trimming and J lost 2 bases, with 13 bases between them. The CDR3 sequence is CASSPEAAGNQPQHF. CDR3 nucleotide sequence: TGCGCCAGCAGCCCCGAGGCCGCGGGCAATCAGCCCCAGCATTTT.

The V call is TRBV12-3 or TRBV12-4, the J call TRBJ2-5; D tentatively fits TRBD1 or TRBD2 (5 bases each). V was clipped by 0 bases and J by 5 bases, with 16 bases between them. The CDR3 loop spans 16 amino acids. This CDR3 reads CASSLAGDPSEETQYF. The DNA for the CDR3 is TGTGCCAGCAGTTTAGCGGGGGACCCCAGCGAGGAGACCCAGTACTTC.

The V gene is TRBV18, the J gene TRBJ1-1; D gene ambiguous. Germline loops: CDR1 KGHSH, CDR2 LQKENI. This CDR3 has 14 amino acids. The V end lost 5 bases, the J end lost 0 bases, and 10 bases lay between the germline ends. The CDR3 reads CASSLWTVNTEAFF. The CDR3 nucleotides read TGTGCCAGCTCATTATGGACGGTGAACACTGAAGCTTTCTTT.

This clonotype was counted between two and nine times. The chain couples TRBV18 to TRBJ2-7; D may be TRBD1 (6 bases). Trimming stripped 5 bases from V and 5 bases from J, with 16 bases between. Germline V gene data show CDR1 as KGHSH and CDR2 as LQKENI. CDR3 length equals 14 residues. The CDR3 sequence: CASSVTGSQDEQYF. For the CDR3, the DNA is TGTGCCAGCTCAGTCACAGGGTCTCAGGACGAGCAGTACTTC.